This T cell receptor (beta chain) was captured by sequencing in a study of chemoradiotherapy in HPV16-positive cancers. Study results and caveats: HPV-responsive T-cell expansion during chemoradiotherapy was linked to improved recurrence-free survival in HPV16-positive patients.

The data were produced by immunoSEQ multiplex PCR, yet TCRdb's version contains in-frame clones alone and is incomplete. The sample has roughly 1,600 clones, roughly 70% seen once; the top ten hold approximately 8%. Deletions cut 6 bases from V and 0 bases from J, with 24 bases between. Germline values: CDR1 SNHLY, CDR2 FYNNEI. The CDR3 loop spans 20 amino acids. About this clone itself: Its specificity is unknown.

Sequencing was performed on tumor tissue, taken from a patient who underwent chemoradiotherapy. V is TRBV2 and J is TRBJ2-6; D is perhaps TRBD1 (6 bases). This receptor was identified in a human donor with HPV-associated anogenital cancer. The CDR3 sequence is CASRARTAASMHSGANVLTF. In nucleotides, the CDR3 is TGTGCCAGCAGAGCGAGGACAGCCGCTTCTATGCACTCTGGGGCCAACGTCCTGACTTTC.